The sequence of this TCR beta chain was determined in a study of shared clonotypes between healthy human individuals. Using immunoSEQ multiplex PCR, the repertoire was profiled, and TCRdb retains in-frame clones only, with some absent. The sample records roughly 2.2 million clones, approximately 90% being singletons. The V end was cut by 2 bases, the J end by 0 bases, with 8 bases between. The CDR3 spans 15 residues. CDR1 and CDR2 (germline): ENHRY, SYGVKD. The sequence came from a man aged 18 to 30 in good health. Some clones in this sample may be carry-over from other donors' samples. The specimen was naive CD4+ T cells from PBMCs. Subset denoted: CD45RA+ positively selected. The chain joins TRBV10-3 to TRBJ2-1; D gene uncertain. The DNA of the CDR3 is TGTGCCATCAGTGAGCGGCAGAGCTCCTACAATGAGCAGTTCTTC. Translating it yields CAISERQSSYNEQFF.